A selection of T cell receptor beta chains follows, all from one sample in a study of OX40 agonist ivuxolimab in advanced cancers. TCRdb keeps only in-frame clones here, not all; method: immunoSEQ multiplex PCR. The sample has about 73,000 clones, about 93% seen once. This specimen consisted of CD4+ or CD8+ T cells sorted from blood, obtained in a trial of the OX40 agonist ivuxolimab. These receptors all stem from an adult with an advanced solid tumor such as melanoma, head and neck, liver or kidney cancer. Both conserved end residues are part of each CDR3. The order of the fields is D gene, V gene, clone size, J gene, CDR3 protein, CDR3 DNA. D genes are given only for firm matches. Clone size is not always given. Where it is, it says once, few, many or a class for expanded clones.

d_call: -
v_call: TRBV7-2
clone_size: -
j_call: TRBJ2-3
cdr3_aa: CASSWRPSVSTDTQYF
cdr3_nt: TGTGCCAGCAGCTGGCGCCCTAGCGTAAGCACAGATACGCAGTATTTT

d_call: TRBD1
v_call: TRBV7-2
clone_size: -
j_call: TRBJ2-5
cdr3_aa: CASSLDRGRETQYF
cdr3_nt: TGTGCCAGCAGCTTAGATAGGGGGCGAGAGACCCAGTACTTC

d_call: -
v_call: TRBV28
clone_size: -
j_call: TRBJ2-1
cdr3_aa: CASRGGEQFF
cdr3_nt: TGTGCCAGCCGTGGTGGTGAGCAGTTCTTC

d_call: TRBD1
v_call: TRBV27
clone_size: once
j_call: TRBJ2-2
cdr3_aa: CASGPQGVPGELFF
cdr3_nt: TGTGCCAGCGGCCCCCAGGGGGTTCCCGGGGAGCTGTTTTTT

d_call: TRBD2
v_call: TRBV19
clone_size: -
j_call: TRBJ2-1
cdr3_aa: CASSPLAGAGNEQFF
cdr3_nt: TGTGCCAGTAGTCCCCTAGCGGGAGCCGGCAATGAGCAGTTCTTC

d_call: -
v_call: TRBV7-8
clone_size: -
j_call: TRBJ1-1
cdr3_aa: CASSLDHFNTEAFF
cdr3_nt: TGTGCCAGCAGCTTAGATCACTTTAACACTGAAGCTTTCTTT

d_call: -
v_call: TRBV5-4
clone_size: few
j_call: TRBJ1-1
cdr3_aa: CASSLSVLNTEAFF
cdr3_nt: TGTGCCAGCAGCTTGTCGGTCTTGAACACTGAAGCTTTCTTT

d_call: -
v_call: TRBV5-1
clone_size: -
j_call: TRBJ2-7
cdr3_aa: CASSDSYEQYF
cdr3_nt: TGCGCCAGCAGCGACTCCTACGAGCAGTACTTC

d_call: -
v_call: TRBV27
clone_size: -
j_call: TRBJ1-2
cdr3_aa: CASGPNPDIWRGYTF
cdr3_nt: TGTGCCAGCGGTCCGAACCCGGACATCTGGCGTGGCTACACCTTC

d_call: -
v_call: TRBV9
clone_size: -
j_call: TRBJ2-7
cdr3_aa: CASSPAGFSPGEQYF
cdr3_nt: TGTGCCAGCAGCCCCGCTGGATTCAGTCCGGGCGAGCAGTACTTC

d_call: TRBD2
v_call: TRBV7-2
clone_size: -
j_call: TRBJ2-7
cdr3_aa: CASSLMTSEQQYF
cdr3_nt: TGTGCCAGCAGCCTTATGACTAGCGAGCAGCAGTACTTC

d_call: TRBD2
v_call: TRBV30
clone_size: -
j_call: TRBJ2-1
cdr3_aa: CAWSVTLWEGGQFF
cdr3_nt: TGTGCCTGGAGTGTAACATTGTGGGAGGGAGGACAGTTCTTC

d_call: TRBD1
v_call: TRBV7-9
clone_size: -
j_call: TRBJ2-2
cdr3_aa: CASSLGQGVDTGELFF
cdr3_nt: TGTGCCAGCAGCTTAGGACAGGGGGTAGACACCGGGGAGCTGTTTTTT

d_call: -
v_call: TRBV28
clone_size: -
j_call: TRBJ2-7
cdr3_aa: CASSLSGRDEQYF
cdr3_nt: TGTGCCAGCAGTTTATCGGGTAGGGACGAGCAGTACTTC

d_call: -
v_call: TRBV5-4
clone_size: -
j_call: TRBJ1-3
cdr3_aa: CASSLKGGGNTIYF
cdr3_nt: TGTGCCAGCAGCTTGAAGGGAGGAGGAAACACCATATATTTT

d_call: -
v_call: TRBV19
clone_size: -
j_call: TRBJ2-7
cdr3_aa: CASSYSLRGSWEQYF
cdr3_nt: TGTGCCAGTAGTTACAGCCTGCGGGGTTCATGGGAGCAGTACTTC

d_call: -
v_call: TRBV7-2
clone_size: -
j_call: TRBJ2-2
cdr3_aa: CASSLAQGAGELFF
cdr3_nt: TGTGCCAGCAGCTTAGCACAGGGAGCCGGGGAGCTGTTTTTT

d_call: TRBD2
v_call: TRBV7-3
clone_size: -
j_call: TRBJ2-1
cdr3_aa: CASSPTSGSYNEQFF
cdr3_nt: TGTGCCAGCAGCCCAACTAGCGGGAGTTACAATGAGCAGTTCTTC

d_call: -
v_call: TRBV28
clone_size: -
j_call: TRBJ2-3
cdr3_aa: CASSEGGSGDTDTQYF
cdr3_nt: TGTGCCAGCAGTGAAGGGGGAAGCGGGGACACAGATACGCAGTATTTT

d_call: TRBD2
v_call: TRBV5-4
clone_size: once
j_call: TRBJ2-1
cdr3_aa: CASSAGLAGGPPKHEQFF
cdr3_nt: TGTGCCAGCAGCGCGGGACTAGCGGGAGGGCCACCTAAGCATGAGCAGTTCTTC

d_call: -
v_call: TRBV5-1
clone_size: -
j_call: TRBJ2-5
cdr3_aa: CASSLATGIETQYF
cdr3_nt: TGCGCCAGCAGCTTGGCCACAGGGATAGAGACCCAGTACTTC

d_call: -
v_call: TRBV9
clone_size: -
j_call: TRBJ2-3
cdr3_aa: CASSTRAGNSDTQYF
cdr3_nt: TGTGCCAGCAGCACTCGGGCCGGGAACTCAGATACGCAGTATTTT

d_call: -
v_call: TRBV6-5
clone_size: -
j_call: TRBJ1-6
cdr3_aa: CASSYSLHSYNSPLHF
cdr3_nt: TGTGCCAGCAGTTACTCGCTACACTCCTATAATTCACCCCTCCACTTT

d_call: TRBD2
v_call: TRBV29-1
clone_size: -
j_call: TRBJ2-1
cdr3_aa: CSVGLARSNEQFF
cdr3_nt: TGCAGCGTCGGACTAGCAAGGAGCAATGAGCAGTTCTTC